The 11 T cell receptor beta chains in this list originate from one sample, sequenced in a study of cytotoxic CD8 clonotypes in ibrutinib-treated CLL. The assay was immunoSEQ multiplex PCR, and TCRdb's table has in-frame clones only and misses some. The profile shows under 200,000 clones, 81% of them singletons. This specimen was PBMCs, taken after 12 months of ibrutinib treatment. The receptors come from a human donor with chronic lymphocytic leukemia.

Concerning this clone itself: Other DNA variants within this sample encode the same CDR3. The V and J genes are TRBV28 and TRBJ1-2; D not resolved. Germline loops: CDR1 MDHEN, CDR2 SYDVKM. This CDR3 comprises 13 residues. Trimming removed 5 bases at V and 2 bases at J, with 9 bases between. In nucleotides, the CDR3 is TGTGCCAGCAGTATTACCGGGAACTATGGCTACACCTTC. Protein sequence: CASSITGNYGYTF.

The chain uses TRBV7-2 and TRBJ1-4, with unresolved D. V lost 3 bases to trimming and J lost 3 bases, with 8 bases between them. The CDR3 has 14 amino acids. The germline V gene encodes CDR1 SGHTA and CDR2 FQGNSA. The CDR3 bases are TGTGCCAGCAGCTTTGGGTTTTCTAATGAAAAACTGTTTTTT. It translates to CASSFGFSNEKLFF. Together with reference TRBV7-2 and TRBJ1-4, the CDR3 gives the full variable domain: GAGVSQSPSNKVTEKGKDVELRCDPISGHTALYWYRQSLGQGLEFLIYFQGNSAPDKSGLPSDRFSAERTGGSVSTLTIQRTQQEDSAVYLCASSFGFSNEKLFFGSGTQLSVL.

The genes are TRBV28 and TRBJ1-4; tentative D call: TRBD1 (5 bases). With 3 bases removed from V and 4 bases from J, the gap between germline ends came to 12 bases. This CDR3 contains 15 residues. Germline V gives CDR1 MDHEN, CDR2 SYDVKM. In DNA form, the CDR3 reads TGTGCCAGCAGTTTCCCTGACAGTAGTAATGAAAAACTGTTTTTT. It translates to CASSFPDSSNEKLFF.

This chain links TRBV28 with TRBJ2-1, with D perhaps TRBD1 or TRBD2 (5 bases each). V was pared by 7 bases and J by 9 bases, with 22 bases between. CDR1 is MDHEN and CDR2 is SYDVKM in the germline V gene. The CDR3 spans 15 residues. The CDR3 sequence is CASIPTGGGFGEQFF. The CDR3, as DNA: TGTGCCAGCATACCTACAGGCGGCGGGTTTGGTGAGCAGTTCTTC.

The CDR3 bases are TGTGCCAGCAGTTTCTTCTTCGGGGGGGGAAATTCACCCCTCCACTTT. Protein sequence: CASSFFFGGGNSPLHF. The chain combines TRBV28 with TRBJ1-6, with D possibly being TRBD1 (5 bases). This CDR3 has 16 residues. With 3 bases removed from V and 7 bases from J, the gap between germline ends came to 16 bases. Germline CDR1 MDHEN, CDR2 SYDVKM.

The chain is built from TRBV5-1 and TRBJ2-5, with 8 bases aligning to TRBD1. CDR1 SGHRS and CDR2 YFSETQ come from the germline V gene. CDR3 length: 16 amino acids. J gave up 2 bases and V 0 bases, and 6 bases lay outside the gene matches. The chain's CDR3 is CASSLALQGGQETQYF. As DNA, the CDR3 is TGCGCCAGCAGCTTGGCCTTACAGGGGGGACAAGAGACCCAGTACTTC. The variable domain in full, completed from reference TRBV5-1 and TRBJ2-5, reads KAGVTQTPRYLIKTRGQQVTLSCSPISGHRSVSWYQQTPGQGLQFLFEYFSETQRNKGNFPGRFSGRQFSNSRSEMNVSTLELGDSALYLCASSLALQGGQETQYFGPGTRLLVL.

In this sample, this clone turned up once. The V gene is TRBV21-1, the J gene TRBJ2-7; TRBD2, the D gene given by the table, was not confirmed from the DNA. TRBV21-1 is a pseudogene. The CDR3 has 16 residues. The CDR3 reads CASSKQSGGPPYEQYF. The CDR3, as DNA: TGTGCCAGCAGCAAACAGTCTGGAGGGCCCCCCTACGAGCAGTACTTC.

V and J are TRBV7-2 and TRBJ2-6; 9 nucleotides line up with TRBD2. The CDR3 is 17 residues long. Germline lookup yields CDR1 SGHTA and CDR2 FQGNSA. The J segment lost 1 base and the V segment lost 5 bases, leaving 6 bases of the junction unmatched. The chain's CDR3 is CASSAGLAWSGANVLTF. CDR3 DNA: TGTGCCAGCAGCGCAGGACTAGCGTGGTCTGGGGCCAACGTCCTGACTTTC.

The chain carries TRBV7-7 and TRBJ1-6, with D possibly matching TRBD1 (6 bases). With 1 base removed from V and 10 bases from J, the gap between germline ends came to 26 bases. Looked up from germline, CDR1 is SSHAT and CDR2 is FNYEAQ (reference sequence). The CDR3 contains 19 residues. The CDR3 loop is CASSLESRTAYEFLSPLHF. For the CDR3, the DNA is TGTGCCAGCAGCTTAGAATCCAGGACAGCTTACGAGTTTTTGTCACCCCTCCACTTT.

This clone was seen only a few times. V is TRBV6-6 and J is TRBJ1-2; 8 bases align to TRBD1. Losses at the gene ends were 4 bases for V and 3 bases for J; bases not matched to a gene: 10. CDR3 length: 16 residues. Germline V gene sequence: CDR1 MNHNY, CDR2 SVGAGI (reference sequence). The CDR3 reads CASSLDRGSRDYGYTF. Written as DNA, the CDR3 is TGTGCCAGCAGTTTAGACAGGGGATCGCGGGACTATGGCTACACCTTC.

The chain couples TRBV9 to TRBJ2-1; perhaps D is TRBD1 or TRBD2 (5 bases each). This CDR3 has 15 amino acids. Germline V lookup: CDR1 SGDLS, CDR2 YYNGEE. V was pared by 3 bases and J by 9 bases, with 19 bases between. The CDR3 is CASSAEPGAGAEQFF. The CDR3 coding sequence is TGTGCCAGCAGCGCGGAGCCCGGGGCCGGGGCTGAGCAGTTCTTC.